This entry is about one T cell receptor beta chain. Its binding antigen is unknown. Base-call qualities are not available, and no considerably larger clone is one nucleotide away. This entry belongs to a study of OX40 agonist ivuxolimab in advanced cancers. With regard to the full study: Ivuxolimab, which targeted the costimulatory receptor OX40 (CD134), was an agonistic, fully human IgG2 monoclonal antibody. Intravenous ivuxolimab was administered to patients every 2 weeks at six dose levels: 0.01, 0.1, 0.3, 1.5, 3 and 10 mg/kg. Among the approximately 54 dose-escalation patients, approximately 20 had hepatocellular carcinoma, roughly 15 melanoma, 9 renal cell carcinoma and 9 head and neck cancer. The dose-escalation cohort was roughly 87% male with a mean age of about 58 years, ranging from roughly 20 to 80. Prior anti-PD-1, anti-PD-L1 or anti-CTLA-4 therapy was permitted, and checkpoint inhibitors had been received by 30% to 40% of dose-escalation patients. Partial responses occurred in three dose-escalation patients, of whom one had hepatocellular carcinoma and two had cutaneous melanoma. Peripheral TCRbeta sequencing was intended to test whether TCR sequence diversity was altered and clonal T-cell expansion was caused by ivuxolimab. The monotherapy dose-escalation portion (N of about 57 patients) of the phase I ivuxolimab trial is reported in the paper. What the study reported, not specific to this receptor: After ivuxolimab, more expanded clones were found on average in CD8+ T cells than in CD4+ T cells. Low levels of normalized T-cell clonal expansion were also seen in some patients who did not respond. The antigen specificity of the clonally expanded peripheral T cells was not determined. In the 0.1-3.0 mg/kg groups, partial responders were among the patients with the lowest normalized peripheral clonal expansion, particularly in CD8+ T cells. At doses from 0.1 to 3.0 mg/kg, clonal expansion was seen in both CD4+ and CD8+ blood T cells between baseline and week 6.

For sequencing of the TCRbeta CDR3 region, genomic DNA was extracted from the sorted cells. The immunoSEQ Assay was used to sequence the TCRbeta CDR3 regions. The table was pulled from immuneACCESS by TCRdb, which kept in-frame rearrangements only. Such tables lose some clones; where checked, under half of the loss comes from unresolved V genes, and the rest has no known cause. The table for this sample lists around 92,000 clones; approximately 93% of them were counted only once. 0.15% to 0.2% of the sample comes from the top ten. The trial excluded patients who had a history of autoimmune disease or were on systemic immunosuppression. Peripheral blood for TCR sequencing was drawn from every dose cohort at baseline, at cycle 4 day 1 and at cycle 7 day 1. The samples were taken from a phase I, first-in-human, multicenter, open-label dose-escalation trial of ivuxolimab. Adults with locally advanced or metastatic melanoma, renal cell, hepatocellular, or head and neck squamous cell carcinoma were enrolled in the trial. Before TCR sequencing, CD4+ T cells and CD8+ T cells were sorted from peripheral blood as separate populations.

Source: CD4+ or CD8+ T cells sorted from blood, taken in a trial of the OX40 agonist ivuxolimab. This TCR was sampled from an adult with an advanced solid tumor such as melanoma, head and neck, liver or kidney cancer.

The DNA sequence is TGTGCCAGCAGCCGGATCTTAGCGGGGCAAGAGACCCAGTACTTC. The translation is CASSRILAGQETQYF. Recombination joined TRBV5-6 with TRBJ2-5; TRBD2 lines up with 8 middle nucleotides. The germline V gene gives CDR1 as SGHDT and CDR2 as YYEEEE. From the cysteine up to the phenylalanine, the CDR3 has a length of 15 residues. Solely the CDR3 DNA is kept, with 45 bases framed from the first base. The germline V end is reduced by 4 bases and the J end by 2 bases; junction bases left unmatched: 7.